Given below is one T cell receptor beta chain in context. Its antigen is not known. Trimming took off 6 bases at V and 3 bases at J, with 14 bases between the two ends. This CDR3 contains 15 residues. Germline V gives CDR1 KGHSH, CDR2 LQKENI. The donor cohort consisted entirely of Caucasian adults residing in Nashville, Tennessee. The sample is drawn from a study of shared clonotypes between healthy human individuals. Libraries were prepared by immunoSEQ multiplex PCR; TCRdb keeps only in-frame clonotypes and omits some of them. The data show about 700,000 clones, about 74% seen once. Study-wide findings and caveats: Rarefaction revealed incomplete sorted-subset sequencing despite large depth.

This clonotype was obtained from a woman aged 25 to 45 in good health. Sequencing used memory CD4+ T cells sorted from blood. The subset denotes: CD45RA-negative fraction. J is TRBJ2-2 and V is TRBV18; D not resolved. DNA for the CDR3: TGTGCCAGCTCCCGGCTGGGCTTTGACACCGGGGAGCTGTTTTTT. It codes for CASSRLGFDTGELFF.